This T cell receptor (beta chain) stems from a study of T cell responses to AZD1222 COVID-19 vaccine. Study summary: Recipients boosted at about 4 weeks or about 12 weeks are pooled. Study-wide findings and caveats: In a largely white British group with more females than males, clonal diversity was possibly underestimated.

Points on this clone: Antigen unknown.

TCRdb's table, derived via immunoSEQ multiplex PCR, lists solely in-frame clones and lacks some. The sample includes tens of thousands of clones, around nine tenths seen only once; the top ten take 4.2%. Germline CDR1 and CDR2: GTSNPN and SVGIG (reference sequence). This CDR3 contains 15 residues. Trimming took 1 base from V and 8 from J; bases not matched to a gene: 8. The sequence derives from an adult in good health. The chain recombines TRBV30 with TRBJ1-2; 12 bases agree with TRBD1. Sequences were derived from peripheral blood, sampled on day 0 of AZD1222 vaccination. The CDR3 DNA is TGTGCCTGGAGTGAGACCGGGACAGGGGGCACAGGCTACACCTTC. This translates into CAWSETGTGGTGYTF.